This T cell receptor beta chain was identified in a study of blood T cell repertoires in COVID-19. In the study overall: PBMCs, B-cell-depleted T cells, or T cells provided the cDNA or gDNA that made up the material.

Per the study methods: Reference gene primers were amplified, and this amplification served to estimate nucleated cell counts. Sequenced by immunoSEQ multiplex PCR; TCRdb stores in-frame clones only, minus some. D and trimming were read from the DNA, whereas the V and J calls and clone size are those reported in that table. The sample has 73,000 or so clones; 91% are singletons. V was cut by 7 bases and J by 1 base, with 16 bases left in between. In germline, CDR1 is MDHEN, CDR2 SYDVKM. This CDR3 region has 16 residues. Sequenced: peripheral blood. This clonotype was obtained from a human donor with active COVID-19. The donor label of this sample is uncertain. The rearrangement links TRBV28 to TRBJ2-2, with a possible D match to TRBD2 (6 bases). CDR3 DNA sequence: TGTGCCAGCACCCCGTGGGGGAGGAAGAACACCGGGGAGCTGTTTTTT. This sequence encodes CASTPWGRKNTGELFF. The complete variable domain, with remaining parts taken from reference TRBV28 and TRBJ2-2, reads DVKVTQSSRYLVKRTGEKVFLECVQDMDHENMFWYRQDPGLGLRLIYFSYDVKMKEKGDIPEGYSVSREKKERFSLILESASTNQTSMYLCASTPWGRKNTGELFFGEGSRLTVL.